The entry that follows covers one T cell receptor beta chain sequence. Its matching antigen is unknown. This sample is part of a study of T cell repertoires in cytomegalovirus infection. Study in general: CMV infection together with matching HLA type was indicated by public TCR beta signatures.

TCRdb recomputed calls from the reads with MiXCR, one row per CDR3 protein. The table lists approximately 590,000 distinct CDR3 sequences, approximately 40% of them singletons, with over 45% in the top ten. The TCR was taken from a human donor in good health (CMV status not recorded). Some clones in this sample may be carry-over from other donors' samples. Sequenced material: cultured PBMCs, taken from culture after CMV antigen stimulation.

In DNA form, the CDR3 reads TGTGCCAGCTCACCAGGGGCAGGGTCCGATCAGCCCCAGCATTTT. Translated: CASSPGAGSDQPQHF. The gene calls are TRBV18 and TRBJ1-5, with D perhaps TRBD1 (5 bases). There are 15 residues in the CDR3. V lost 2 bases and J 5 bases, leaving 13 bases between the germline ends. Germline CDR1 is KGHSH and CDR2 is LQKENI.